Below, 5 T cell receptor beta chains from the same sample are listed, as sequenced in a study of blood T cell repertoires in COVID-19. Clones were sequenced by immunoSEQ multiplex PCR, and TCRdb holds only the in-frame ones, with some missing. Among 200,000 to 250,000 clones listed, approximately 82% were seen once. Sequencing was carried out using peripheral blood. The receptors derive from a woman under 30 with acute or convalescent COVID-19.

V usage is TRBV5-1 and J usage is TRBJ1-2; D is ambiguous. Trimming cost V 0 bases and J 2 bases, with 11 bases left between them. CDR3 length: 15 residues. The V gene's germline CDR1 is SGHRS and CDR2 YFSETQ. CDR3 sequence: CASSLVPDSNYGYTF. CDR3 nucleotide sequence: TGCGCCAGCAGCTTGGTACCCGACTCAAACTATGGCTACACCTTC.

The rearrangement links TRBV5-1 to TRBJ2-5; tentatively, D is TRBD1 (6 bases). The V gene lost 4 bases and the J gene lost 2 bases, with 9 bases spanning the gap. Germline CDR1 SGHRS, CDR2 YFSETQ. The length of the CDR3 is 13 residues. The CDR3 nucleotides read TGCGCCAGCAGCACGGACAGACAAGAGACCCAGTACTTC. It codes for CASSTDRQETQYF. The variable domain in full, completed from reference TRBV5-1 and TRBJ2-5, reads KAGVTQTPRYLIKTRGQQVTLSCSPISGHRSVSWYQQTPGQGLQFLFEYFSETQRNKGNFPGRFSGRQFSNSRSEMNVSTLELGDSALYLCASSTDRQETQYFGPGTRLLVL.

The chain links TRBV6-6 to TRBJ1-5; D is unclear. The CDR3 has 15 amino acids. V was pared by 2 bases and J by 1 base, with 9 bases between. Germline V gene sequence: CDR1 MNHNY, CDR2 SVGAGI (reference sequence). CDR3 DNA sequence: TGTGCCAGCAGTTACCCTAGTGCAAGCAATCAGCCCCAGCATTTT. Protein product: CASSYPSASNQPQHF.

In its sample, this clone was seen a few times. CDR3 amino acids: CASSLNPDQPQHF. The CDR3 DNA follows: TGTGCCAGCAGTTTAAACCCAGATCAGCCCCAGCATTTT. The chain combines TRBV12-3 or TRBV12-4 with TRBJ1-5; no clear D. V lost 2 bases to trimming and J lost 5 bases, with 7 bases between them. This CDR3 has 13 amino acids.

The gene calls are TRBV4-3 and TRBJ2-3; D may be TRBD2 (6 bases). The V and J ends lost 3 bases and 4 bases respectively, with 20 bases between them. There are 17 residues in the CDR3. The germline CDR1 and CDR2 sequences are LGHNA and YSLEER. CDR3: CASSQGLAEGRADTQYF. CDR3 DNA sequence: TGCGCCAGCAGCCAGGGGCTGGCGGAGGGTCGCGCAGATACGCAGTATTTT.